The following is a T cell receptor (beta chain) sequence with its context. The sample comes from a study of cytomegalovirus exposure and HLA in healthy donors. The primer mix had 60 Vbeta and 13 Jbeta primers. Sequencing used immunoSEQ multiplex PCR; TCRdb keeps in-frame clones, though not all of them. The repertoire holds 85,000 to 130,000 clones, with 70% to 80% as singletons. Trimming removed 4 bases from V and 3 bases from J; junction bases left unmatched: 5. The germline gives CDR1 MDHEN, CDR2 SYDVKM. The CDR3 totals 15 residues. This chain joins TRBV28 and TRBJ1-5, with 8 bases fitting TRBD1. The receptor's source is a man aged 55 to 70 in good health and CMV-seronegative. The sample taken for sequencing was PBMCs. The CDR3 DNA is TGTGCCAGCAGTTCCTCAGGGGGCTACAATCAGCCCCAGCATTTT. Its translation is CASSSSGGYNQPQHF.